These T cell receptor beta chains were read from a single sample in a study of cytomegalovirus exposure and HLA in healthy donors. The protocol was immunoSEQ multiplex PCR, while the TCRdb copy is restricted to in-frame clones and leaves out a portion. The sample holds approximately 170,000 clones, almost 75% seen once. Material for sequencing was PBMCs. Receptors were obtained from a woman in her twenties or thirties in good health and CMV-seropositive. The CDR3 runs from the conserved cysteine through the conserved F or W. Fields, in order: J gene, V gene, clone size, CDR3 length, D gene, CDR3 protein, CDR3 DNA. A D gene is named only where the DNA matches it firmly. Size tells how often a clone was seen (once, few, many) or the class of an expanded clone, and some rows leave it out.

TRBJ1-1 TRBV5-1 . 15 . CASSLAGWGDTEAFF TGCGCCAGCAGCTTGGCCGGATGGGGGGACACTGAAGCTTTCTTT
TRBJ2-3 TRBV7-9 . 14 TRBD1 CASRGDRGPDTQYF TGTGCCAGCAGGGGGGACAGGGGGCCAGATACGCAGTATTTT
TRBJ2-1 TRBV11-3 . 15 TRBD2 CASSLFAGLDNEQFF TGTGCCAGCAGCTTATTCGCAGGACTAGACAATGAGCAGTTCTTC
TRBJ2-1 TRBV6-5 . 15 . CASSYVGPRNNEQFF TGTGCCAGCAGTTACGTGGGGCCGAGGAACAATGAGCAGTTCTTC
TRBJ2-1 TRBV28 . 14 . CASSRLGLVNEQFF TGTGCCAGCAGTCGCCTCGGTTTGGTGAATGAGCAGTTCTTC
TRBJ2-7 TRBV18 few 15 TRBD1 CASSPETGVGDEQYF TGTGCCAGCTCACCTGAGACAGGGGTGGGGGACGAGCAGTACTTC
TRBJ2-7 TRBV27 . 15 TRBD2 CASSPTSGSSYEQYF TGTGCCAGCAGTCCGACTAGCGGTAGCTCCTACGAGCAGTACTTC
TRBJ2-7 TRBV27 . 15 TRBD2 CASSLGLADQYEQYF TGTGCCAGCAGTTTAGGGCTAGCGGACCAATACGAGCAGTACTTC
TRBJ2-7 TRBV4-1 . 14 . CASSPGEGEYEQYF TGCGCCAGCAGCCCGGGGGAGGGGGAGTACGAGCAGTACTTC
TRBJ2-1 TRBV13 . 15 TRBD2 CASSKGTSGHNEQFF TGTGCCAGCAGCAAAGGGACTAGCGGCCACAATGAGCAGTTCTTC
TRBJ2-7 TRBV7-9 few 17 TRBD1 CASSPGAGTGDSYEQYF TGTGCCAGCAGCCCCGGTGCGGGGACAGGGGATTCCTACGAGCAGTACTTC
TRBJ2-7 TRBV5-5 . 15 . CASSLAPAPTYEQYF TGTGCCAGCAGTTTAGCACCAGCGCCAACCTACGAGCAGTACTTC